The clone carrying this T cell receptor (beta chain) was detected once. The data were obtained in a study of blood T cell repertoires in COVID-19. The CDR3 has 14 residues. V lost 6 bases and J lost 1, with 11 bases in between. Germline V lookup: CDR1 KGHSH, CDR2 LQKENI. Exposed enrollees had met someone with a PCR-confirmed or clinician-diagnosed COVID-19 case at some point within the 2 weeks before study entry. Authors' processing steps: Reference gene primer amplification yielded estimated nucleated cell counts. Generated by immunoSEQ multiplex PCR, the TCRdb table keeps only in-frame clones and is missing some. D and trimming come from the DNA, and the V and J calls and clone size come from that table. The sample holds some 270,000 clones, 91% seen once.

The chain is built from TRBV18 and TRBJ2-3; D is possibly TRBD2 (5 bases). The receptor comes from a man between 35 and 55 years old who had been exposed to COVID-19. Sequenced material: PBMCs or T cells enriched from blood (not recorded which). The CDR3 reads CASSPLARTDTQYF. The CDR3 DNA reads TGTGCCAGCTCCCCCCTAGCACGCACAGATACGCAGTATTTT.